One and the same sample provided the 16 T cell receptor beta chains below, sequenced in a study of cytomegalovirus exposure and HLA in healthy donors (dated 2017 in TCRdb). Libraries were built with the immunoSEQ multiplex PCR assay. For the multiplex PCR, a mixture combining 60 forward primers for TCR Vbeta segments and 13 reverse primers for TCR Jbeta segments was used. TCRdb took this table from immuneACCESS and kept in-frame rearrangements with V and J called. Such tables lack part of the clones; where checked against another copy, unresolved V genes explain under half of the gap, and the rest is unexplained. The sample profile shows about 180,000 clones; 76% of them were found once. Roughly 2.5% of the sample rests with the top ten. The sequenced material came from PBMCs. These receptor sequences come from a woman in her thirties in good health and CMV-seropositive.

Only one count was recorded for this clone. This chain uses TRBV11-3 with TRBJ2-2; the D is unclear. CDR1 and CDR2 (germline): SGHNT, YENEEA. Deletions cut 5 bases from V and 6 bases from J, with 10 bases between. CDR3 length equals 13 residues. CDR3 sequence reads: CASSLFLSGELFF. As DNA, the CDR3 is TGTGCCAGCAGCCTTTTTCTGTCCGGGGAGCTGTTTTTT.

This clone was found a few times. The chain combines TRBV6-8 with TRBJ1-6, with TRBD1 matching over 9 bases. The junction had 11 bases not matched to a gene; V was cut back by 5 bases and J by 0 bases. The germline V gene encodes CDR1 MNHGY and CDR2 SAAAGT. The CDR3 has 19 residues. Here the CDR3 DNA reads TGTGCCAGCAGTCCGCTGGACAGGGGACAACACTCCTATAATTCACCCCTCCACTTT. It translates to CASSPLDRGQHSYNSPLHF.

As to this clone: A read error may produce the germline difference seen at one junction end. The chain combines TRBV10-2 with TRBJ1-6; D call uncertain. Germline values: CDR1 WSHSY, CDR2 SAAADI. There are 18 residues in the CDR3. The CDR3 region is CAGSESFEVPPDNSPLHF. The CDR3 DNA reads as TGCGCCGGCAGTGAGTCATTTGAGGTCCCTCCCGATAATTCACCCCTCCACTTT.

The chain is built from TRBV18 and TRBJ2-1; 8 nucleotides agree with TRBD2. V shed 3 bases and J 6 bases; nucleotides not matched to a gene: 13. The CDR3 is made up of 17 amino acids. In germline, CDR1 is KGHSH, CDR2 LQKENI. The CDR3 DNA reads as TGTGCCAGCTCACCTAAAGGCGTAGCGGGGCCACCCAATGAGCAGTTCTTC. This encodes CASSPKGVAGPPNEQFF.

In nucleotides, the CDR3 is TGTGCCAGCAGTGCCCCCTCCGCACGCACAAGTCAGCCCCAGCATTTT. Its protein product is CASSAPSARTSQPQHF. The rearrangement links TRBV6-6 to TRBJ1-5; D unresolved. Germline CDR1 and CDR2: MNHNY and SVGAGI (reference sequence). This CDR3 comprises 16 residues. The germline V and J ends were trimmed by 5 bases and 6 bases, with 20 bases remaining between them.

The chain recombines TRBV5-8 with TRBJ2-2, with no clear D. The CDR3 consists of 13 residues. The V end was cut by 0 bases, the J end by 5 bases, with 5 bases between. Germline V lookup: CDR1 SGHTS, CDR2 YDEGEE. CDR3 protein: CASSLGPTGELFF. The CDR3 DNA follows: TGTGCCAGCAGCTTGGGTCCAACCGGGGAGCTGTTTTTT.

This sequence joins TRBV7-2 and TRBJ2-1; 7 bases align to TRBD2. Per the germline V gene, CDR1 is SGHTA and CDR2 is FQGNSA. The CDR3 has 15 residues. V gave up 7 bases and J gave up 2 bases; unmatched junction bases: 8. CDR3: CASTPTSIPYNEQFF. The CDR3 coding sequence is TGTGCCAGCACCCCGACTAGCATCCCCTACAATGAGCAGTTCTTC.

This chain uses TRBV19 with TRBJ1-5; the match to TRBD1 covers 12 bases. Germline lookup yields CDR1 LNHDA and CDR2 SQIVND (reference sequence). The CDR3 has 16 residues. V trimming: 6 bases; J trimming: 6 bases; junction bases outside the gene matches: 9. The CDR3 DNA sequence: TGTGCCAGTAGGACATCTGGGACAGGGGGCTTTCAGCCCCAGCATTTT. Protein sequence: CASRTSGTGGFQPQHF.

This clone was picked up a small number of times. The V gene is TRBV27, the J gene TRBJ2-3; 9 bases line up with TRBD2. Trimming took 2 bases from V and 0 from J; bases not matched to a gene: 15. CDR3 length: 20 residues. CDR1 is MNHEY and CDR2 is SMNVEV in the germline V gene (reference sequence). The CDR3 loop is CASSLLVAGGSVGSTDTQYF. The CDR3 nucleotides are TGTGCCAGCAGTTTACTGGTCGCGGGGGGGTCTGTCGGTAGCACAGATACGCAGTATTTT.

The V gene is TRBV7-9, the J gene TRBJ1-4; TRBD1 matches at 9 bases. CDR3 size: 16 residues. Looked up from germline, CDR1 is SEHNR and CDR2 is FQNEAQ (reference sequence). With V trimmed by 6 bases and J by 2 bases, 7 bases remained unmatched. The CDR3 bases are TGTGCCAGCAGACCAACAGGGGGCATTACTAATGAAAAACTGTTTTTT. This codes for CASRPTGGITNEKLFF.

About this clone: The identical CDR3 is also encoded by other nucleotide sequences in the sample. The rearrangement joins TRBV28 to TRBJ1-5; D gene ambiguous. V was shortened by 5 bases and J by 0 bases, with 5 bases between the two germline ends. This CDR3 contains 13 residues. The germline V gene has CDR1 MDHEN and CDR2 SYDVKM. CDR3 DNA: TGTGCCAGCAGTCGAGATAGCAATCAGCCCCAGCATTTT. It translates to CASSRDSNQPQHF. The full variable domain, completed using reference TRBV28 and TRBJ1-5, is DVKVTQSSRYLVKRTGEKVFLECVQDMDHENMFWYRQDPGLGLRLIYFSYDVKMKEKGDIPEGYSVSREKKERFSLILESASTNQTSMYLCASSRDSNQPQHFGDGTRLSIL.

The chain joins TRBV5-1 to TRBJ1-1; D remains unclear. The CDR3 spans 14 residues. Germline lookup yields CDR1 SGHRS and CDR2 YFSETQ. V was clipped by 1 base and J by 5 bases, with 12 bases between them. The DNA for the CDR3 is TGCGCCAGCAGCTTGTCGGGTCCCCCAACTGAAGCTTTCTTT. Translating gives CASSLSGPPTEAFF.

The gene calls are TRBV30 and TRBJ2-1; 11 nucleotides line up with TRBD2. V lost 0 bases to trimming and J lost 7 bases; unmatched junction nucleotides: 8. The CDR3 consists of 16 residues. CDR1 is GTSNPN, CDR2 SVGIG, per germline (reference sequence). The CDR3 is CAWSVGSGGAKNEQFF. The CDR3 nucleotides are TGTGCCTGGAGTGTTGGTAGCGGGGGGGCCAAGAATGAGCAGTTCTTC.

The CDR3 nucleotides are TGCGCCAGCAGTCCGGGACACAGCGGAAACACCATATATTTT. It is translated as CASSPGHSGNTIYF. The chain uses TRBV10-2 and TRBJ1-3; D may be TRBD1 (6 bases). The ends were cut back, 5 bases at V and 4 bases at J, with 12 bases in the middle. The CDR3 has 14 residues. Germline CDR1 is WSHSY and CDR2 is SAAADI.

This chain links TRBV7-2 with TRBJ2-3; tentatively, D is TRBD2 (6 bases). Trimming took 5 bases from V and 1 from J, leaving 10 bases between them. Germline V gene data show CDR1 as SGHTA and CDR2 as FQGNSA. The CDR3 is 14 residues long. This CDR3 reads CASSVIAGTDTQYF. CDR3 in DNA: TGTGCCAGCAGCGTAATAGCGGGCACAGATACGCAGTATTTT.

CDR3 amino acids: CASSLSPASGGSNTGELFF. The CDR3 region has the DNA TGCGCCAGCAGCCTATCACCGGCTAGCGGGGGGTCGAACACCGGGGAGCTGTTTTTT. The chain carries TRBV5-1 and TRBJ2-2; 11 bases align to TRBD2. The junction had 11 bases not matched to a gene; V was cut back by 4 bases and J by 0 bases. Germline values: CDR1 SGHRS, CDR2 YFSETQ. The CDR3 totals 19 residues.